The next 20 T cell receptor beta chains were all read from a single sample in a study of identical twins. One entry per CDR3 protein, called by TCRdb with MiXCR from the 5' RACE reads. The sample records under 1 million distinct CDR3 sequences, more than 9% being singletons. These data are also associated with another study on yellow fever vaccine responses in identical twins.

Sequencing input: PBMCs. Receptor source: a woman aged 18-29 years in good health.

The chain recombines TRBV20-1 with TRBJ2-1; 11 positions agree with TRBD2. CDR3 length equals 16 residues. Germline CDR1 reads DFQATT; CDR2 reads SNEGSKA (reference sequence). With 2 bases clipped from V and 7 bases from J, the junction kept 10 bases outside the gene matches. CDR3 bases: TGCAGTGCTAGAACTAGCGGGGGACTACATTGGAATGAGCAGTTCTTC. This translates into CSARTSGGLHWNEQFF.

The chain recombines TRBV12-3 or TRBV12-4 with TRBJ2-1; TRBD2 agrees at 7 bases. The CDR3 covers 15 residues. The trim removed 1 base at V and 5 bases at J, leaving 5 bases unmatched. Here the CDR3 DNA reads TGTGCCAGCAGTTTAGGCGGGAGTGGCCACAATGAGCAGTTCTTC. Translated, it gives CASSLGGSGHNEQFF.

The chain employs TRBV10-3 and TRBJ2-3; tentative D call: TRBD1 (5 bases). Looked up from germline, CDR1 is ENHRY and CDR2 is SYGVKD. Trimming removed 6 bases from V and 0 bases from J, with 10 bases in between. This CDR3 is 14 amino acids long. CDR3 loop: CAISPTASTDTQYF. The DNA for the CDR3 is TGTGCCATCAGCCCGACAGCAAGCACAGATACGCAGTATTTT.

This chain joins TRBV7-9 and TRBJ2-7; weak D call: TRBD2 (6 bases). Germline CDR1 SEHNR, CDR2 FQNEAQ (reference sequence). V gave up 6 bases and J gave up 4 bases, with 13 bases separating them. The length of the CDR3 is 13 residues. DNA of the CDR3: TGTGCCAGCAGTCGCGGGAATCGATACGAGCAGTACTTC. This codes for CASSRGNRYEQYF. The entire variable domain, with the rest obtained from reference TRBV7-9 and TRBJ2-7, is as follows: DTGVSQNPRHKITKRGQNVTFRCDPISEHNRLYWYRQTLGQGPEFLTYFQNEAQLEKSRLLSDRFSAERPKGSFSTLEIQRTEQGDSAMYLCASSRGNRYEQYFGPGTRLTVT.

This clonotype was observed at least ten times. The gene calls are TRBV5-1 and TRBJ2-3, with 8 bases fitting TRBD2. The CDR3 has 16 residues. The V and J ends lost 0 bases and 3 bases, in that order; junction bases with no gene match: 6. CDR1 and CDR2 from the germline V gene are SGHRS and YFSETQ. CDR3 sequence: CASSLASGGRTDTQYF. The CDR3 DNA is TGCGCCAGCAGCTTGGCGAGCGGGGGTAGGACAGATACGCAGTATTTT.

There are many counts of this clonotype. The genes are TRBV7-8 and TRBJ2-1, with a tentative D call TRBD1 (5 bases). Trimming cost V 1 base and J 2 bases, with 9 bases left between them. This CDR3 region has 15 residues. Germline V gene data show CDR1 as SGHVS and CDR2 as FQNEAQ. CDR3 DNA: TGTGCCAGCAGCTTAGATGGGGCTACCTACAATGAGCAGTTCTTC. This translates into CASSLDGATYNEQFF.

Only a few counts were recorded for this clonotype. The chain is built from TRBV28 and TRBJ1-5; 10 nucleotides agree with TRBD1. Germline lookup yields CDR1 MDHEN and CDR2 SYDVKM. The V segment lost 5 bases and the J segment 7 bases; nucleotides outside the gene matches: 8. CDR3 length equals 15 residues. CDR3 protein: CASSTYRDRGQPQHF. The CDR3 nucleotides are TGTGCCAGCAGTACTTACCGGGACAGGGGCCAGCCCCAGCATTTT.

J is TRBJ2-1 and V is TRBV12-3 or TRBV12-4, with D unclear. The CDR3 has 13 amino acids. V lost 6 bases to trimming and J lost 0 bases, with 6 bases between them. Written as DNA, the CDR3 is TGTGCCAGCAGACCAGTCTCCTACAATGAGCAGTTCTTC. Translating it yields CASRPVSYNEQFF.

The chain has TRBV6-5 and TRBJ1-1; possibly TRBD1 for D (6 bases). Germline lookup yields CDR1 MNHEY and CDR2 SVGAGI. V shed 0 bases and J shed 3 bases, with 14 bases lying between them. This CDR3 has 16 residues. The CDR3 spells CASSYSWGARDTEAFF. The CDR3 bases are TGTGCCAGCAGTTACTCTTGGGGGGCAAGGGACACTGAAGCTTTCTTT.

This clonotype was seen more than once but under ten times. V is TRBV12-3 or TRBV12-4 and J is TRBJ1-1; no clear D gene. The CDR3 has 11 amino acids. Trimming cost V 3 bases and J 7 bases, with 6 bases left between them. In nucleotides, the CDR3 is TGTGCCAGCAGTTTCTCCGTTGAAGCTTTCTTT. This codes for CASSFSVEAFF.

This clonotype was counted many times. The chain employs TRBV20-1 and TRBJ1-5, with D perhaps TRBD1 (5 bases). The CDR3 is 14 amino acids. The germline gives CDR1 DFQATT, CDR2 SNEGSKA (reference sequence). Trimming shortened V by 6 bases and J by 3 bases, and 15 bases separated the two germline ends. CDR3 region: CSAGGRLNNQPQHF. For the CDR3, the DNA is TGCAGTGCGGGGGGACGGTTAAACAATCAGCCCCAGCATTTT.

This clonotype showed up just once. The gene calls are TRBV15 and TRBJ2-1; D tentatively fits TRBD1 or TRBD2 (6 bases each). The CDR3 loop spans 14 amino acids. V was trimmed by 1 base and J by 9 bases, leaving 13 bases between them. Germline values: CDR1 LNHNV, CDR2 YYDKDF (reference sequence). CDR3 sequence reads: CATSRGPGAIEQFF. The CDR3 bases are TGTGCCACCAGCAGAGGGCCGGGGGCGATTGAGCAGTTCTTC.

This clonotype was seen a handful of times. The chain joins TRBV7-2 to TRBJ2-2; D uncertain. Germline-derived CDR1 and CDR2 are SGHTA and FQGNSA. The CDR3 consists of 14 residues. V gave up 3 bases and J gave up 2 bases, with 7 bases separating them. As DNA, the CDR3 is TGTGCCAGCAGCTTTGTCTCAAACACCGGGGAGCTGTTTTTT. Amino acids: CASSFVSNTGELFF.

This clonotype was detected ten times or more. This sequence joins TRBV21-1 and TRBJ1-1; the D call of TRBD1 is as the table states it, not checked on the DNA. TRBV21-1 is a pseudogene. The CDR3 totals 14 residues. The CDR3 nucleotides are TGTGCCAGCAGGCCCTATACAGGGAACACTGAAGCTTTCTTT. This codes for CASRPYTGNTEAFF.

This chain links TRBV2 with TRBJ2-1, with 7 nucleotides matching TRBD1. The trim removed 0 bases at V and 6 bases at J, leaving 8 bases unmatched. CDR3 length equals 16 residues. CDR1 SNHLY and CDR2 FYNNEI come from the germline V gene. CDR3 nucleotide sequence: TGTGCCAGCAGTGAAGCGAAAGGACAGGTATTCAATGAGCAGTTCTTC. Its translation: CASSEAKGQVFNEQFF.

There are many counts of this clonotype. This rearrangement joins TRBV6-5 to TRBJ2-1; TRBD1 matches 8 bases. Germline V gene sequence: CDR1 MNHEY, CDR2 SVGAGI. J was trimmed by 6 bases and V by 2 bases; bases with no gene match: 3. CDR3 length: 14 amino acids. CDR3: CASSYGTGANEQFF. The CDR3, as DNA: TGTGCCAGCAGTTACGGGACAGGAGCCAATGAGCAGTTCTTC.

This clonotype was seen a few times. The genes are TRBV10-3 and TRBJ2-1; the D is unclear. The CDR3 runs to 13 residues. Germline V CDR1 and CDR2: ENHRY, SYGVKD. V was clipped by 6 bases and J by 3 bases, with 9 bases between them. CDR3 sequence (DNA): TGTGCCATCAGCCTAGGCCTCTACAATGAGCAGTTCTTC. Its protein product is CAISLGLYNEQFF.

This clonotype was seen many times. This sequence joins TRBV7-8 and TRBJ2-7; 9 bases map to TRBD1. The CDR3 totals 15 residues. The ends lost 6 bases at V and 1 base at J; junction bases unmatched: 7. CDR1 is SGHVS and CDR2 is FQNEAQ in the germline V gene. The CDR3 is CASRRDGTGSYEQYV. The DNA of the CDR3 is TGTGCCAGCAGACGGGACGGGACAGGGTCCTACGAGCAGTACGTC.

This clonotype has just one count. CDR3 in amino acids: CASSLNVGEGEQYF. CDR3 coding DNA: TGTGCCAGCAGCTTAAATGTGGGGGAGGGCGAGCAGTACTTC. The rearrangement joins TRBV7-9 to TRBJ2-7; 7 bases match TRBD2. CDR3 size: 14 residues. J lost 6 bases, V lost 2 bases, and 7 bases had no gene match. Germline V gene data show CDR1 as SEHNR and CDR2 as FQNEAQ (reference sequence). Using reference TRBV7-9 and TRBJ2-7 for the parts outside the CDR3, the full variable domain is DTGVSQNPRHKITKRGQNVTFRCDPISEHNRLYWYRQTLGQGPEFLTYFQNEAQLEKSRLLSDRFSAERPKGSFSTLEIQRTEQGDSAMYLCASSLNVGEGEQYFGPGTRLTVT.

The rearrangement links TRBV5-1 to TRBJ2-2; the D is unclear. Germline V gives CDR1 SGHRS, CDR2 YFSETQ. V lost 3 bases and J 3 bases, leaving 9 bases between the germline ends. CDR3 length: 14 residues. In nucleotides, the CDR3 is TGCGCCAGCAGCTCCGACGGAGACACCGGGGAGCTGTTTTTT. Translating it yields CASSSDGDTGELFF.